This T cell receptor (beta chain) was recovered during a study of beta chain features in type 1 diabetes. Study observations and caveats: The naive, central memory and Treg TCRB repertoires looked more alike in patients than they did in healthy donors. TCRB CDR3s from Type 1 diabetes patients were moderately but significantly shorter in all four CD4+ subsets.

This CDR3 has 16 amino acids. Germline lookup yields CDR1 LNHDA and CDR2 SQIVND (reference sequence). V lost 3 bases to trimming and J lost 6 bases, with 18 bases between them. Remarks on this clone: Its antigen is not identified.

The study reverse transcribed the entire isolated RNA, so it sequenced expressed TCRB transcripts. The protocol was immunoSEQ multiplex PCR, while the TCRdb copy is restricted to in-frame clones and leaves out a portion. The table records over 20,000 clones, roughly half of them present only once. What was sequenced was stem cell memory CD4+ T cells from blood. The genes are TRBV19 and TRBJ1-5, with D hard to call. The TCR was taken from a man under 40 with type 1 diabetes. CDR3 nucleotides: TGTGCCAGTAGTATTTCTGGATCGGACGCGGGTCAGCCCCAGCATTTT. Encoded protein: CASSISGSDAGQPQHF.